These 29 T cell receptor beta chains were sequenced from one sample in a study of blood T cell repertoires in COVID-19. TCRdb's table, derived via immunoSEQ multiplex PCR, lists solely in-frame clones and lacks some. The data contain about 110,000 clones, 70% to 90% of them singletons. Sequencing was performed on peripheral blood. The receptor set was obtained from a woman aged 55-69 years with acute or convalescent COVID-19.

The rearrangement uses TRBV10-3 and TRBJ1-4, with a weak D call TRBD1 (6 bases). This CDR3 has 18 amino acids. V was clipped by 11 bases and J by 4 bases, with 29 bases between them. CDR1 is ENHRY, CDR2 SYGVKD, per germline. CDR3 nucleotides: TGTGCCTTCTCACCTGGGACATGGGCGGTAGAAGATAATGAAAAACTGTTTTTT. Protein product: CAFSPGTWAVEDNEKLFF.

This clone was found a few times. The chain carries TRBV27 and TRBJ2-2; D is unresolved. V lost 1 base and J lost 4, with 10 bases in between. From germline, CDR1 is MNHEY and CDR2 SMNVEV (reference sequence). This CDR3 is built from 15 residues. The DNA of the CDR3 is TGTGCCAGCAGTTTATTCTCGGTTGCCACCGGGGAGCTGTTTTTT. This gives the protein CASSLFSVATGELFF.

V usage is TRBV7-2 and J usage is TRBJ2-5; 15 bases match TRBD2. The junction had 8 bases not matched to a gene; V was cut back by 5 bases and J by 4 bases. This CDR3 has 17 amino acids. Germline V CDR1 and CDR2: SGHTA, FQGNSA. In DNA, the CDR3 is TGTGCCAGCAGCAAGCGGGGGGGACTAGCGGGAGGAGAGACCCAGTACTTC. This encodes CASSKRGGLAGGETQYF.

This clone was found once. The gene calls are TRBV5-1 and TRBJ2-5, with 8 bases fitting TRBD2. Germline V CDR1 and CDR2: SGHRS, YFSETQ. Trimming took 3 bases from V and 5 from J; bases not matched to a gene: 12. The CDR3 is 16 residues long. The CDR3 here is CASSSGGGRSEETQYF. The CDR3 DNA is TGCGCCAGCAGCTCCGGCGGGGGGCGTAGCGAGGAGACCCAGTACTTC.

V and J are TRBV5-1 and TRBJ2-7; possibly TRBD1 for D (6 bases). The ends were cut back, 5 bases at V and 1 base at J, with 13 bases in the middle. Germline V gene sequence: CDR1 SGHRS, CDR2 YFSETQ. The CDR3 is 14 residues long. In DNA form, the CDR3 reads TGCGCCAGCAGTCCCGACAGGACTTCCTACGAGCAGTACTTC. Its translation: CASSPDRTSYEQYF.

The chain combines TRBV7-9 with TRBJ2-1, with D possibly TRBD2 on 5 matching bases. The V end lost 6 bases, the J end lost 4 bases, and 10 bases lay between the germline ends. This CDR3 has 13 residues. Germline CDR1 is SEHNR and CDR2 is FQNEAQ (reference sequence). DNA of the CDR3: TGTGCCAGCAGACCAGAGGGATACAATGAGCAGTTCTTC. It codes for CASRPEGYNEQFF.

The chain uses TRBV2 and TRBJ1-5; TRBD1 is a possible D gene (5 bases). The germline V gene encodes CDR1 SNHLY and CDR2 FYNNEI. The CDR3 has 14 residues. Trimming stripped 4 bases from V and 5 bases from J, with 12 bases between. CDR3 sequence: CASSVRKGDQPQHF. CDR3 bases: TGTGCCAGCAGTGTACGAAAAGGGGATCAGCCCCAGCATTTT.

The rearrangement joins TRBV11-1 to TRBJ2-1, with 7 bases that match TRBD2. In germline, CDR1 is SGHAT, CDR2 FQDESV (reference sequence). This CDR3 spans 15 amino acids. V was clipped by 6 bases and J by 5 bases; unmatched bases: 10. CDR3 sequence: CASSLGRGWDNEQFF. The CDR3 region has the DNA TGTGCCAGCAGTCTAGGGAGGGGTTGGGACAATGAGCAGTTCTTC.

The V gene is TRBV7-2, the J gene TRBJ1-5; D call uncertain. Trimming shortened V by 4 bases and J by 7 bases, and 11 bases separated the two germline ends. CDR1 SGHTA and CDR2 FQGNSA come from the germline V gene. This CDR3 is 13 amino acids long. The CDR3 loop is CASSSYGEQPQHF. The DNA of the CDR3 is TGTGCCAGCAGCTCTTACGGGGAACAGCCCCAGCATTTT.

Note on this clone: At one boundary the junction diverges from the germline segment, which might be a read error. The gene calls are TRBV7-7 and TRBJ1-6; D uncertain. There are 12 residues in the CDR3. CDR1 SSHAT and CDR2 FNYEAQ come from the germline V gene (reference sequence). The CDR3 protein is CASSDNGGPLHF. The CDR3 coding sequence is TGTGCTAGCAGCGACAACGGCGGGCCCCTCCACTTT.

This clone was seen once. The chain carries TRBV24-1 and TRBJ2-7; D is undetermined. V shed 5 bases and J shed 0 bases, with 7 bases lying between them. This CDR3 is built from 13 residues. Germline V gene sequence: CDR1 KGHDR, CDR2 SFDVKD. The CDR3 region has the DNA TGTGCCACCAGTGGCGGCAACTCCTACGAGCAGTACTTC. It specifies CATSGGNSYEQYF.

The chain employs TRBV6-1 and TRBJ2-1; 11 bases map to TRBD2. The CDR3 loop spans 14 amino acids. Germline V gene sequence: CDR1 MNHNS, CDR2 SASEGT. Trimming took 8 bases from V and 7 from J; bases not matched to a gene: 7. The CDR3 loop reads CASLLAGEGNEQFF. CDR3 bases: TGTGCCAGCCTACTAGCGGGAGAAGGGAATGAGCAGTTCTTC.

This clone was counted a single time. The V and J genes are TRBV6-6 and TRBJ2-2; 7 nucleotides agree with TRBD1. V lost 6 bases to trimming and J lost 5 bases; unmatched junction nucleotides: 6. CDR1 and CDR2 from the germline V gene are MNHNY and SVGAGI (reference sequence). The CDR3 has 14 amino acids. The CDR3 DNA is TGTGCCAGCAGGCGACAGGGTTCGACCGGGGAGCTGTTTTTT. Translated: CASRRQGSTGELFF.

The chain is built from TRBV19 and TRBJ2-3, with 7 bases matching TRBD2. The CDR3 covers 17 residues. Per germline, CDR1 LNHDA and CDR2 SQIVND (reference sequence). The ends lost 7 bases at V and 5 bases at J; junction bases unmatched: 18. In nucleotides, the CDR3 is TGTGCCAGTAAAGGGCTTTGGGGGGGAGGGCCTGGAGATACGCAGTATTTT. It is translated as CASKGLWGGGPGDTQYF.

The V and J genes are TRBV30 and TRBJ1-4; perhaps TRBD1 as D (6 bases). Per germline, CDR1 GTSNPN and CDR2 SVGIG (reference sequence). The ends were cut back, 3 bases at V and 7 bases at J, with 15 bases in the middle. The CDR3 contains 14 residues. The CDR3 DNA reads as TGTGCCTGGAGCCAGGGGTGGACCGGTGAAAAACTGTTTTTT. As protein: CAWSQGWTGEKLFF.

V and J are TRBV5-6 and TRBJ1-4; no firm D call. This CDR3 region has 13 residues. In germline, CDR1 is SGHDT, CDR2 YYEEEE. Trimming took 3 bases from V and 7 from J, leaving 10 bases between them. CDR3 residues: CASSWSGSEKLFF. CDR3 nucleotides: TGTGCCAGCAGCTGGAGCGGCAGTGAAAAACTGTTTTTT.

The gene calls are TRBV3-1 (or the pseudogene TRBV3-2) and TRBJ2-3; perhaps TRBD1 as D (6 bases). CDR1 and CDR2 (germline): LGHDT, YNNKEL (reference sequence). The CDR3 totals 14 residues. Trimming left V 4 bases short and J 8 bases short, with 16 bases between. CDR3 loop: CASSPTRTELTQYF. The CDR3 bases are TGTGCCAGCAGCCCGACCCGGACAGAACTTACGCAGTATTTT.

This clone appeared a few times. V gene TRBV19 combines with J gene TRBJ1-5; possibly TRBD1 for D (6 bases). Trimming stripped 0 bases from V and 0 bases from J, with 24 bases between. From germline, CDR1 is LNHDA and CDR2 SQIVND (reference sequence). The CDR3 runs 21 residues. DNA for the CDR3: TGTGCCAGTAGTATAGATCTTTTGGGGGACACCCCTCAATTTAGCAATCAGCCCCAGCATTTT. This sequence encodes CASSIDLLGDTPQFSNQPQHF.

V gene TRBV3-1 (or the pseudogene TRBV3-2) combines with J gene TRBJ1-2; perhaps TRBD1 as D (5 bases). Trimming removed 3 bases at V and 0 bases at J, with 8 bases between. The germline V gene encodes CDR1 LGHDT and CDR2 YNNKEL (reference sequence). The CDR3 has 14 amino acids. The CDR3, as DNA: TGTGCCAGCAGCCACAGGGAATCTAACTATGGCTACACCTTC. Protein product: CASSHRESNYGYTF.

The chain couples TRBV5-1 to TRBJ1-5, with 9 bases identical to TRBD1. Germline values: CDR1 SGHRS, CDR2 YFSETQ. Trimming at V came to 4 bases and at J to 1 base, leaving 3 bases not matched to a gene. The CDR3 runs 15 residues. The CDR3, as DNA: TGCGCCAGCAGCCCCGACAGGGGGAGCAATCAGCCCCAGCATTTT. Encoded protein: CASSPDRGSNQPQHF. Looking up the rest from reference TRBV5-1 and TRBJ1-5 gives the full variable domain: KAGVTQTPRYLIKTRGQQVTLSCSPISGHRSVSWYQQTPGQGLQFLFEYFSETQRNKGNFPGRFSGRQFSNSRSEMNVSTLELGDSALYLCASSPDRGSNQPQHFGDGTRLSIL.

The V and J genes are TRBV10-3 and TRBJ2-1, with 7 bases matching TRBD1. The CDR3 is made up of 15 amino acids. In germline, CDR1 is ENHRY, CDR2 SYGVKD. V trimming: 8 bases; J trimming: 1 base; junction bases outside the gene matches: 8. In DNA, the CDR3 is TGTGCCATCGATCCTGGGACAGATTCCTACAATGAGCAGTTCTTC. Translated: CAIDPGTDSYNEQFF.

The V gene is TRBV6-6, the J gene TRBJ2-5; TRBD1 aligns across 9 bases. CDR3 length: 15 amino acids. Losses at the gene ends were 2 bases for V and 3 bases for J; bases not matched to a gene: 4. From germline, CDR1 is MNHNY and CDR2 SVGAGI (reference sequence). The CDR3 coding sequence is TGTGCCAGCAGTTACGGGACAGGGAAAGAAGAGACCCAGTACTTC. Translating gives CASSYGTGKEETQYF.

V usage is TRBV19 and J usage is TRBJ2-3; tentatively, D is TRBD2 (6 bases). The CDR3 totals 17 residues. Trimming took 5 bases from V and 4 from J, leaving 22 bases between them. CDR1 is LNHDA and CDR2 is SQIVND in the germline V gene (reference sequence). The CDR3 coding sequence is TGTGCCAGTAGTGTCAGGTACTGGACGGAGGGGTCAGATACGCAGTATTTT. Its protein is CASSVRYWTEGSDTQYF.

V and J are TRBV5-3 and TRBJ2-5; D may be TRBD1 (6 bases). TRBV5-3 is identified as an open reading frame with a role that is uncertain. V lost 10 bases and J 2 bases, leaving 21 bases between the germline ends. The CDR3 sequence is 15 residues long. The CDR3 coding sequence is TGTGCCGAAAGTATGGAAAGGACAGTGCAAGAGACCCAGTACTTC. Translated, it gives CAESMERTVQETQYF.

J is TRBJ1-5 and V is TRBV28; 7 bases are a match to TRBD1. The ends lost 9 bases at V and 0 bases at J; junction bases unmatched: 11. CDR1 MDHEN and CDR2 SYDVKM come from the germline V gene. The CDR3 is made up of 16 amino acids. The CDR3 is CARTDRENDSNQPQHF. In DNA, the CDR3 is TGTGCCAGAACAGACAGGGAAAATGATAGCAATCAGCCCCAGCATTTT.

The CDR3 reads CASSLVGGYEQYF. The CDR3 nucleotides are TGTGCCAGCAGTTTAGTCGGCGGGTACGAGCAGTACTTC. This rearrangement joins TRBV12-3 or TRBV12-4 to TRBJ2-7; weak D call: TRBD2 (5 bases). Trimming removed 1 base from V and 4 bases from J, with 8 bases in between. CDR3 length equals 13 residues.

V is TRBV5-1 and J is TRBJ1-2; D perhaps matches TRBD1 (6 bases). Germline values: CDR1 SGHRS, CDR2 YFSETQ. The germline V and J ends were trimmed by 1 base and 8 bases, with 12 bases remaining between them. CDR3 length: 13 residues. The CDR3 reads CASSLQQGTGYTF. The DNA of the CDR3 is TGCGCCAGCAGCTTGCAACAGGGTACGGGCTACACCTTC. Filled out from reference TRBV5-1 and TRBJ1-2, the complete variable domain reads KAGVTQTPRYLIKTRGQQVTLSCSPISGHRSVSWYQQTPGQGLQFLFEYFSETQRNKGNFPGRFSGRQFSNSRSEMNVSTLELGDSALYLCASSLQQGTGYTFGSGTRLTVV.

The chain recombines TRBV7-9 with TRBJ1-4; D may be TRBD1 (5 bases). The CDR3 loop spans 14 amino acids. From germline, CDR1 is SEHNR and CDR2 FQNEAQ (reference sequence). Trimming took off 8 bases at V and 3 bases at J, with 13 bases between the two ends. CDR3 loop: CASGHRLSNEKLFF. CDR3 nucleotide sequence: TGTGCCAGCGGGCACAGGCTATCTAATGAAAAACTGTTTTTT. The full variable domain, in which reference TRBV7-9 and TRBJ1-4 provide the parts outside the CDR3, is DTGVSQNPRHKITKRGQNVTFRCDPISEHNRLYWYRQTLGQGPEFLTYFQNEAQLEKSRLLSDRFSAERPKGSFSTLEIQRTEQGDSAMYLCASGHRLSNEKLFFGSGTQLSVL.

The V and J genes are TRBV6-6 and TRBJ1-2; no reliable D call. Germline CDR1 MNHNY, CDR2 SVGAGI (reference sequence). This CDR3 has 14 amino acids. V was shortened by 2 bases and J by 4 bases, with 11 bases between the two germline ends. Here the CDR3 DNA reads TGTGCCAGCAGTTACGATCCGCTGAGCTATGGCTACACCTTC. Residues: CASSYDPLSYGYTF.